The rows below give T cell receptor beta chains drawn from one sample of a study of T cells after yellow fever vaccination. TCRdb processed the 5' RACE reads anew with MiXCR; each CDR3 protein has one entry. The data show 100,000 to 150,000 distinct CDR3 sequences, around 7.4% seen once. The sample here was CD4+ T cells sorted from PBMCs, taken around 10 days after the first yellow fever vaccination. These receptors came from a man aged 18 to 30 who received the YFV17D yellow fever vaccine. CDR3s include the opening cysteine and the closing phenylalanine or tryptophan. D genes are given only for firm matches. Clone size is stated in some rows and not others, as once, few, many or a class when expanded.

clone size	V gene	J gene	D gene	CDR3 DNA	CDR3 protein
many	TRBV29-1	TRBJ1-1	NA	TGCAGCGTTGAAGACGGGGTATACACTGAAGCTTTCTTT	CSVEDGVYTEAFF
many	TRBV5-1	TRBJ1-1	TRBD1	TGCGCCAGCAGCTTCTACAGGGGTCCACTGATGAACACTGAAGCTTTCTTT	CASSFYRGPLMNTEAFF
many	TRBV10-1	TRBJ2-5	NA	TGCGCCAGCAGTGAGTGGTCCGGGGGAACGCAAGAGACCCAGTACTTC	CASSEWSGGTQETQYF
few	TRBV4-3	TRBJ2-7	TRBD2	TGCGCCAGCAGCCAAGGGCTAGCGGGGAGCTCCTACGAGCAGTACTTC	CASSQGLAGSSYEQYF
many	TRBV11-3	TRBJ2-5	TRBD1	TGTGCCAGCAGCTTAGGCAGGGGGCGCCCGGAGACCCAGTACTTC	CASSLGRGRPETQYF
many	TRBV3-1	TRBJ1-2	NA	TGTGCCAGCAGCGGACACGACTATGGCTACACCTTC	CASSGHDYGYTF
many	TRBV6-1	TRBJ1-2	NA	TGTGCCAGCAGTCCATCCCACCTTACAGGGACTTATGGCTACACCTTC	CASSPSHLTGTYGYTF
many	TRBV5-1	TRBJ2-3	NA	TGCGCCAGCACCTTCTATGGGGGGACCACAGATACGCAGTATTTT	CASTFYGGTTDTQYF
many	TRBV10-3	TRBJ2-2	NA	TGTGCCATCCAGGGGACCGGGGAGCTGTTTTTT	CAIQGTGELFF
few	TRBV9	TRBJ1-2	TRBD1	TGTGCCAGCAGCGTAGATCCAGGGGGGTCCTATGGCTACACCTTC	CASSVDPGGSYGYTF
many	TRBV7-2	TRBJ2-7	TRBD1	TGTGCCAGCAGCATACGGACAGGGTTCAACTACGAGCAGTACTTC	CASSIRTGFNYEQYF
many	TRBV7-9	TRBJ2-7	NA	TGTGCCAGCAGCTTATCTACCTTATTGGGACAGCAGTACTTC	CASSLSTLLGQQYF
many	TRBV20-1	TRBJ2-1	NA	TGCAGTGCTAGTATGGCGGGGTCCAATGAGCAGTTCTTC	CSASMAGSNEQFF
many	TRBV7-6	TRBJ1-1	TRBD1	TGTGCCAGCAGCTTAGAGGGGGCCACTGAAGCTTTCTTT	CASSLEGATEAFF
many	TRBV18	TRBJ1-1	NA	TGTGCCAGCTCACGGGACGCGTGGTTTGAATTGGGCACTGAAGCTTTCTTT	CASSRDAWFELGTEAFF
many	TRBV4-3	TRBJ2-5	NA	TGCGCCAGCAGCCAAGATAGAAGGGAGACCCAGTACTTC	CASSQDRRETQYF
few	TRBV3-1	TRBJ2-4	NA	TGTGCCAGCAGCCACCTAGCCAAAAACATTCAGTACTTC	CASSHLAKNIQYF
many	TRBV9	TRBJ2-3	TRBD2	TGTGCCAGCAGCTTCAGACTAGCGGACCTCACAGATACGCAGTATTTT	CASSFRLADLTDTQYF
many	TRBV5-6	TRBJ2-3	NA	TGTGCCAGCAGTCAAAGGGGCCGTTCTCCAGATACGCAGTATTTT	CASSQRGRSPDTQYF
many	TRBV5-5	TRBJ2-3	NA	TGTGCCACTACTCAGCACAAAGATACGCAGTATTTT	CATTQHKDTQYF
many	TRBV7-3	TRBJ2-5	NA	TGTGCCAGCAGCTTAAGTGGACACTACCAAGAGACCCAGTACTTC	CASSLSGHYQETQYF
NA	TRBV14	TRBJ1-2	NA	TGTGCCAGCAGCCCCGGGGGGTCTAACTATGGCTACACCTTC	CASSPGGSNYGYTF
many	TRBV10-3	TRBJ1-1	NA	TGTGCCATCAGTGACAGGCCCTTAACGAACACTGAAGCTTTCTTT	CAISDRPLTNTEAFF
many	TRBV20-1	TRBJ1-1	NA	TGCAGTGCTGAAAGCCCATCCTTTCTAGTGGGTGAAGCTTTCTTT	CSAESPSFLVGEAFF
NA	TRBV18	TRBJ2-1	NA	TGTGCCAGCTCACCTGTCGGCGGGTACAATGAGCAGTTCTTC	CASSPVGGYNEQFF
many	TRBV12-3/TRBV12-4	TRBJ1-5	NA	TGTGCCAGCAGTACACAGGCTTTCGATCAGCCCCAGCATTTT	CASSTQAFDQPQHF
few	TRBV18	TRBJ2-1	TRBD2	TGTGCCAGCTCGACTAGCGGGGGGGAAGAGCAGTTCTTC	CASSTSGGEEQFF
many	TRBV5-1	TRBJ2-3	NA	TGCGCCAGCAGCTTGGCCTTGGGGGGAGATACGCAGTATTTT	CASSLALGGDTQYF
many	TRBV7-9	TRBJ2-5	NA	TGTGCCAGCAGCAAAGGGATCCCAGGGTACCAAGAGACCCAGTACTTC	CASSKGIPGYQETQYF
NA	TRBV6-5	TRBJ1-5	NA	TGTGCCAGCAGTTCCCTTGGACGTGGCAATCAGCCCCAGCATTTT	CASSSLGRGNQPQHF
many	TRBV6-1	TRBJ2-7	TRBD1	TGTGCCAGCGCAGGGGGTCCATTTTACGAGCAGTACTTC	CASAGGPFYEQYF
few	TRBV20-1	TRBJ2-3	TRBD1	TGCAGTGCTCAGGGCCAGGGGGCGCGCACAGATACGCAGTATTTT	CSAQGQGARTDTQYF
few	TRBV20-1	TRBJ2-1	TRBD2	TGCAGTGCTAGGGGAACCCAGCGGGGGGCTTACAATGAGCAGTTCTTC	CSARGTQRGAYNEQFF
few	TRBV5-1	TRBJ2-1	NA	TGCGCCAGCAGCTTATTTGGGCAGGGATATGAGCAGTTCTTC	CASSLFGQGYEQFF
many	TRBV7-3	TRBJ2-7	NA	TGTGCCAGCAGCCAACAGTCGGGTTCCGGATTTACCGAGCAGTACTTC	CASSQQSGSGFTEQYF
many	TRBV20-1	TRBJ2-5	NA	TGCAGTGCTAGAGCCCCGGCTAGCCAAGAGACCCAGTACTTC	CSARAPASQETQYF
few	TRBV5-1	TRBJ2-5	NA	TGCGCCAGCAGCTCTGCTCTGGACGGGCTCCTTCAAGAGACCCAGTACTTC	CASSSALDGLLQETQYF
few	TRBV7-2	TRBJ1-1	TRBD1	TGTGCCAGCAGCTCAAACACAGGGGGAAAAGCTTTCTTT	CASSSNTGGKAFF
many	TRBV28	TRBJ2-1	NA	TGTGCCAGCACCCAGGGAGGCGACCCGTACAATGAGCAGTTCTTC	CASTQGGDPYNEQFF
many	TRBV7-9	TRBJ2-5	NA	TGTGCCAGCAGCCCCCTGGCTGAGACCCAGTACTTC	CASSPLAETQYF
many	TRBV18	TRBJ2-5	TRBD1	TGTGCCAGCTCACCCCCCGGGACAGCTTTTTCCCAGTACTTC	CASSPPGTAFSQYF
many	TRBV4-3	TRBJ2-7	TRBD1	TGCGCCAGCAGCCCGGGACAGGGGGCACCCTACGAGCAGTACTTC	CASSPGQGAPYEQYF